The 11 T cell receptor beta chains below come from one sample, sequenced in a study of T cell responses to AZD1222 COVID-19 vaccine. Libraries were prepared by immunoSEQ multiplex PCR; TCRdb keeps only in-frame clonotypes and omits some of them. The data contain 150,000 or so clones, about 90% of them singletons. This material consisted of peripheral blood, taken 28 days after the second AZD1222 dose. These receptors were taken from an adult who received the AZD1222 COVID-19 vaccine.

The chain employs TRBV27 and TRBJ2-7; TRBD1 matches at 10 bases. The CDR3 is 15 residues long. Trimming removed 11 bases from V and 1 base from J; junction bases left unmatched: 11. Germline CDR1 and CDR2: MNHEY and SMNVEV (reference sequence). The CDR3 DNA is TGTGCCCCGCATCCGGGACAGGGGTTTTCCTACGAGCAGTACTTC. Protein: CAPHPGQGFSYEQYF.

The chain couples TRBV24-1 to TRBJ2-2, with D tentatively TRBD1 (8 bases). This CDR3 spans 18 amino acids. V dropped 0 bases and J dropped 3 bases, with 16 bases sitting between them. Germline assignment: CDR1 KGHDR and CDR2 SFDVKD. CDR3 nucleotides: TGTGCCACCAGTGATTTGCTGCTCACAGGGGGGGACACCGGGGAGCTGTTTTTT. This gives the protein CATSDLLLTGGDTGELFF.

The genes are TRBV6-5 and TRBJ1-3, with D possibly matching TRBD1 (5 bases). This CDR3 is 15 amino acids long. V was cut by 8 bases and J by 0 bases, with 14 bases left in between. CDR1 is MNHEY, CDR2 SVGAGI, per germline. CDR3 coding DNA: TGTGCCAGCTGTCCTGACGGGACCTCTGGAAACACCATATATTTT. It specifies CASCPDGTSGNTIYF.

The rearrangement uses TRBV28 and TRBJ1-6, with TRBD1 matching over 7 bases. Per the germline V gene, CDR1 is MDHEN and CDR2 is SYDVKM. The CDR3 spans 15 residues. Trimming at V came to 5 bases and at J to 7 bases, leaving 8 bases not matched to a gene. The CDR3 DNA follows: TGTGCCAGCAGTCTAGACAGGGCACGGAATTCACCCCTCCACTTT. This encodes CASSLDRARNSPLHF.

The V call is TRBV19, the J call TRBJ1-1, with a tentative D call TRBD1 (5 bases). This CDR3 is built from 14 residues. The V end was cut by 0 bases, the J end by 6 bases, with 11 bases between. Germline CDR1 reads LNHDA; CDR2 reads SQIVND (reference sequence). CDR3 sequence (DNA): TGTGCCAGTAGTATAGAGGGATCGGGGCCTGAAGCTTTCTTT. Its translation: CASSIEGSGPEAFF.

V usage is TRBV19 and J usage is TRBJ2-7; 10 bases fit TRBD2. Unmatched junction bases numbered 7, after V lost 5 bases and J lost 3 bases. Looked up from germline, CDR1 is LNHDA and CDR2 is SQIVND (reference sequence). This CDR3 region has 15 residues. The CDR3 here is CASSEASGRGYEQYF. CDR3 coding DNA: TGTGCCAGTAGTGAGGCTAGCGGGAGAGGCTACGAGCAGTACTTC.

The chain recombines TRBV6-5 with TRBJ2-5; D may be TRBD1 or TRBD2 (5 bases each). This CDR3 has 14 residues. The germline gives CDR1 MNHEY, CDR2 SVGAGI. The V gene lost 5 bases and the J gene lost 1 base, with 11 bases spanning the gap. CDR3 nucleotides: TGTGCCAGCAGTATGGGACGCCTCCAAGAGACCCAGTACTTC. Residues: CASSMGRLQETQYF.

The V call is TRBV28, the J call TRBJ1-6; 7 bases agree with TRBD1. The V gene end was trimmed by 6 bases and the J gene end by 9 bases; junction bases not matched to a gene: 5. CDR3 length: 13 residues. CDR1 is MDHEN, CDR2 SYDVKM, per germline. The CDR3 loop is CASSPGGASPLHF. Written as DNA, the CDR3 is TGTGCCAGCAGCCCAGGGGGAGCTTCACCCCTCCACTTT.

This clone has more than one count but fewer than ten. This chain links TRBV7-2 with TRBJ1-2, with TRBD1 matching over 7 bases. The germline V gene has CDR1 SGHTA and CDR2 FQGNSA. The CDR3 spans 14 residues. V dropped 3 bases and J dropped 5; count of bases not matched to a gene: 6. The CDR3 region has the DNA TGTGCCAGCAGCTTGCGGGCAGGGGGATATGGCTACACCTTC. It yields the protein CASSLRAGGYGYTF.

This chain links TRBV3-1 (or the pseudogene TRBV3-2) with TRBJ1-4, with unresolved D. The CDR3 is 16 residues long. The V end was cut by 1 base, the J end by 4 bases, with 13 bases between. From germline, CDR1 is LGHDT and CDR2 YNNKEL (reference sequence). This chain's CDR3 is CASSQVEGLGNEKLFF. The CDR3 nucleotides are TGTGCCAGCAGCCAAGTCGAGGGTCTAGGTAATGAAAAACTGTTTTTT.

In its sample, this clone was seen once. V is TRBV4-2 and J is TRBJ2-3, with D maybe TRBD1 (6 bases). Trimming removed 3 bases from V and 4 bases from J, with 20 bases in between. Per germline, CDR1 LGHNA and CDR2 YNFKEQ. The CDR3 totals 17 residues. The CDR3 protein is CASSQQGNRVPPDTQYF. The CDR3, as DNA: TGTGCCAGCAGCCAGCAGGGTAACAGGGTCCCCCCAGATACGCAGTATTTT.